The sequence of this TCR beta chain was determined in a study of shared clonotypes between healthy human individuals. With 7 bases clipped from V and 1 base from J, the junction kept 5 bases outside the gene matches. Germline CDR1 reads ENHRY; CDR2 reads SYGVKD. This CDR3 spans 14 amino acids. The donor population consisted of healthy HIV-negative adults with no recent acute infections or vaccinations. Sequencing used immunoSEQ multiplex PCR; TCRdb keeps in-frame clones, though not all of them. The sample holds about 730,000 clones; 72% are singletons and the top ten take under 2%. With respect to this clone: Antigen specificity is unknown.

Study-wide findings and caveats: What naive subsets generally showed was a larger estimated richness than memory subsets showed. The generation probabilities recorded for non-shared clonotypes fell below those of clonotypes shared by all four donors. The study drew on few donors, limiting represented genetic and exposure-history diversity.

This TCR was sampled from a woman aged 25 to 45 in good health. This chain links TRBV10-3 with TRBJ2-7; 9 bases are a match to TRBD2. Material: memory CD4+ T cells sorted from blood. Documented subset: CD45RA-negative fraction. CDR3 sequence reads: CAIKEREVSYEQYF. The DNA for the CDR3 is TGTGCCATCAAGGAGCGGGAGGTTTCCTACGAGCAGTACTTC.